This T cell receptor beta chain was observed in a study of T cells in Graves' hyperthyroidism and ophthalmopathy. Whole-study results and caveats: Most thyroid clonotypes expanded above 0.001 appeared in blood too. Prediction of ophthalmopathy progression came a median around 6 months pre-onset. Ophthalmopathy was separated from stable hyperthyroidism by a 13 V-J model.

As concerns this clonotype: Its antigen remains unidentified.

Thyroid ultrasound, orbital computed tomography, clinical symptoms, and serum thyroxine and TRAb underpinned diagnoses. It was RNA transcripts that yielded the amplified TCR beta CDR3 regions. The TCR CDR3 first-round RT-PCR relied on the HTBI primer set. From the multiplex PCR reads, TCRdb called clonotypes with MiXCR, one entry per CDR3 protein. This table has about 500,000 distinct CDR3 sequences, 46% appearing once. CDR1 is SQVTM, CDR2 ANQGSEA, per germline. CDR3 length: 14 residues. V was clipped by 8 bases and J by 2 bases, with 18 bases between them. V gene TRBV29-1 combines with J gene TRBJ1-2, with D perhaps matching TRBD1 (6 bases). This clonotype was sampled from an adult woman with Graves' disease, either hyperthyroidism or ophthalmopathy (not recorded which). Source material: peripheral blood or thyroid tissue (not recorded which). This CDR3 is CSSQFIGGNYGYTF. CDR3 nucleotide sequence: TGCAGCAGCCAATTTATAGGGGGGAACTATGGCTACACCTTC. The full variable domain, completed using reference TRBV29-1 and TRBJ1-2, is SAVISQKPSRDICQRGTSLTIQCQVDSQVTMMFWYRQQPGQSLTLIATANQGSEATYESGFVIDKFPISRPNLTFSTLTVSNMSPEDSSIYLCSSQFIGGNYGYTFGSGTRLTVV.